This T cell receptor beta chain was retrieved from a study of T cells expressing NK-cell markers. Across the study: The TCR beta repertoires were obtained from sorted CD3+CD56+NKG2C+, CD3+CD56+NKG2C- and CD3+CD56-NKG2C+ T cells.

The CDR3 runs 13 residues. Germline V lookup: CDR1 SGHTA, CDR2 FQGNSA. With the 5' RACE reads reprocessed, TCRdb shows one record per CDR3 protein and no DNA. The sample data list 160,000 or so distinct CDR3 sequences. The V call is TRBV7-2, the J call TRBJ1-5. The sequenced sample consisted of blood T cells: a sorted CD56 or NKG2C T cell subset, CD4+ or CD8+ T cells, or bulk PBMC T cells (not recorded which). The sequence was obtained from a woman aged 18 to 69 in good health. Here the CDR3 reads CASSSTLHQPQHF.